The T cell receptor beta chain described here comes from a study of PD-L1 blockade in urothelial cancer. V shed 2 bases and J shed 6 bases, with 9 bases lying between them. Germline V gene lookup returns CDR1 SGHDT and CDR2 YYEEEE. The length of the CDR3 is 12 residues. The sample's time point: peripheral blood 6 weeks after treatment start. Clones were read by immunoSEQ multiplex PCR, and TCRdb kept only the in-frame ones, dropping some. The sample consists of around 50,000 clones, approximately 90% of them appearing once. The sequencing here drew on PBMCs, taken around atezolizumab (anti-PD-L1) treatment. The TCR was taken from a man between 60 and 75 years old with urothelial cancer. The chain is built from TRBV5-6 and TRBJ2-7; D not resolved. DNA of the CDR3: TGTGCCAGCAGCTTAAATAGTGGCGAGCAGTACTTC. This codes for CASSLNSGEQYF.